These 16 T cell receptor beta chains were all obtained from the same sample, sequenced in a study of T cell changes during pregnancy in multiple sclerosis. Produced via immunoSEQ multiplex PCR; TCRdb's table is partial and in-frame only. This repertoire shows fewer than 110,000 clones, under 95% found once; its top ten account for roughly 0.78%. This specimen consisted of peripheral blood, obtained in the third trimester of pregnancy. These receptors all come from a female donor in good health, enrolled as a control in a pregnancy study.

The chain's CDR3 is CASSLRGGGADNEQFF. CDR3 in DNA: TGTGCCAGCAGCCTCAGAGGAGGGGGCGCGGACAATGAGCAGTTCTTC. The chain uses TRBV7-9 and TRBJ2-1, with D perhaps matching TRBD1 (7 bases). This CDR3 has 16 residues. V shed 5 bases and J shed 5 bases, with 19 bases lying between them. The germline V gene encodes CDR1 SEHNR and CDR2 FQNEAQ (reference sequence).

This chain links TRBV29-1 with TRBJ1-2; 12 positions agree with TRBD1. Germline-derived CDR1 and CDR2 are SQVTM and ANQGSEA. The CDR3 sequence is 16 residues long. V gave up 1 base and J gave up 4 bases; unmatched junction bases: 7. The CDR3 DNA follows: TGCAGCGTTGAAGTCCGGGACAGGGGGCGCGTCTATGGCTACACCTTC. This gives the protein CSVEVRDRGRVYGYTF.

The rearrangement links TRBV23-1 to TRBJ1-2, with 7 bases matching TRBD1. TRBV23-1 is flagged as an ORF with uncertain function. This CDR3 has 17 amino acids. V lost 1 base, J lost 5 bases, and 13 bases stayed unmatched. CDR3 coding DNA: TGCGCCAGCAGTCAATTAGCCTACCTCGACAGGGCTTATGGCTACACCTTC. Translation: CASSQLAYLDRAYGYTF.

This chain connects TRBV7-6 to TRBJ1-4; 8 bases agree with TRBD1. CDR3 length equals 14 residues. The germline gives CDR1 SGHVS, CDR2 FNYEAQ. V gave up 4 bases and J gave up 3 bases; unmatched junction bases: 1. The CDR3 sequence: CASSWTGSNEKLFF. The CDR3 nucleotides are TGTGCCAGCAGCTGGACAGGGTCTAATGAAAAACTGTTTTTT.

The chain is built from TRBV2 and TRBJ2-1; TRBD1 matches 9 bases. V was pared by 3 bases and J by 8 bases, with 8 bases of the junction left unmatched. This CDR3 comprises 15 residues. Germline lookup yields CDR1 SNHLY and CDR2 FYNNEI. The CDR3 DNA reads TGTGCCAGCAGTGATATGGGACAGGGAAAAGATGAGCAGTTCTTC. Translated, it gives CASSDMGQGKDEQFF.

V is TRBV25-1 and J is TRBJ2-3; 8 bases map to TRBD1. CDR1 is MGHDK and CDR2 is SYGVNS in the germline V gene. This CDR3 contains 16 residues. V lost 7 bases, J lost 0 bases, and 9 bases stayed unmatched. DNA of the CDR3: TGTGCCAGCACTCCAACCGGGACAGGAAGCACAGATACGCAGTATTTT. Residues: CASTPTGTGSTDTQYF.

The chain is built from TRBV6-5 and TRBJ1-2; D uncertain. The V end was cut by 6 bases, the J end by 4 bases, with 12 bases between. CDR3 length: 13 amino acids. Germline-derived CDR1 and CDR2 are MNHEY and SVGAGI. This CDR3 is CASSPGGFYGYTF. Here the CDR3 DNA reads TGTGCCAGCAGCCCCGGCGGGTTCTATGGCTACACCTTC.

The CDR3 sequence is CASCRRVNTEAFF. The CDR3, as DNA: TGTGCCAGCTGCCGCAGGGTTAACACTGAAGCTTTCTTT. The chain links TRBV6-1 to TRBJ1-1, with D perhaps TRBD1 (5 bases). The V end lost 8 bases, the J end lost 2 bases, and 12 bases lay between the germline ends. Looked up from germline, CDR1 is MNHNS and CDR2 is SASEGT. The length of the CDR3 is 13 residues.

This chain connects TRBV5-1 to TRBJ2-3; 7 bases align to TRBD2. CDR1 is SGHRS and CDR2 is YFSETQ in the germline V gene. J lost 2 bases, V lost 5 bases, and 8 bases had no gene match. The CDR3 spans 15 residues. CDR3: CASSFRGTNTDTQYF. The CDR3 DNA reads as TGCGCCAGCAGTTTCCGTGGGACTAACACAGATACGCAGTATTTT.

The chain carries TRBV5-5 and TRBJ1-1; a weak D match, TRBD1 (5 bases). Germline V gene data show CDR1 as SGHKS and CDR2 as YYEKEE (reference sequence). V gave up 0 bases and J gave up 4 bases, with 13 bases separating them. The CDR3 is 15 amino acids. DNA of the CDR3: TGTGCCAGCAGCTTGGGACACCTGGGGGGCACTGAAGCTTTCTTT. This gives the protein CASSLGHLGGTEAFF.

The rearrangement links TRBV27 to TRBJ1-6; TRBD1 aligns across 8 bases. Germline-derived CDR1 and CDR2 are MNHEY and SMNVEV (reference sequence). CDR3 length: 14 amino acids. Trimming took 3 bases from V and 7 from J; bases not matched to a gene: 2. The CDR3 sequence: CASSFGDRNSPLHF. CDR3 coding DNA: TGTGCCAGCAGTTTCGGGGACAGGAATTCACCCCTCCACTTT.

The CDR3 DNA sequence: TGTGCCAGCAGCTTGTCGGTTGCGGGTCAGAACACTGAAGCTTTCTTT. Its translation: CASSLSVAGQNTEAFF. V is TRBV5-6 and J is TRBJ1-1; D is undetermined. Germline values: CDR1 SGHDT, CDR2 YYEEEE. Trimming stripped 1 base from V and 1 base from J, with 14 bases between. This CDR3 region has 16 residues.

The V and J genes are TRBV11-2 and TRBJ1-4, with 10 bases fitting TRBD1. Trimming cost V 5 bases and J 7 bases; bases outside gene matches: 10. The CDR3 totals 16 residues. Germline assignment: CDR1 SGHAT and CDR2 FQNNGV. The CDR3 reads CASSPRQGAPVEKLFF. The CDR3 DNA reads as TGTGCCAGCAGCCCTCGACAGGGGGCGCCGGTTGAAAAACTGTTTTTT.

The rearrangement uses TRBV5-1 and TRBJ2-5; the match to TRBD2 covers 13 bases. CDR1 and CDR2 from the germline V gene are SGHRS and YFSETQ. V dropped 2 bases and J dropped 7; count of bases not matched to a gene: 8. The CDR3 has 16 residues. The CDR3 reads CASSFSGTSGEGTQYF. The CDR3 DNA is TGCGCCAGCAGCTTCTCAGGGACTAGCGGGGAGGGGACCCAGTACTTC.

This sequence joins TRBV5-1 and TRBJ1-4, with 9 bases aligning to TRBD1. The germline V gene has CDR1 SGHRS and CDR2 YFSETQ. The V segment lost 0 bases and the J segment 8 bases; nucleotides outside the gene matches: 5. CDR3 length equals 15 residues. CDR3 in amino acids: CASSLGDRVEEKLFF. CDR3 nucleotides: TGCGCCAGCAGCTTGGGGGACAGGGTAGAGGAAAAACTGTTTTTT.

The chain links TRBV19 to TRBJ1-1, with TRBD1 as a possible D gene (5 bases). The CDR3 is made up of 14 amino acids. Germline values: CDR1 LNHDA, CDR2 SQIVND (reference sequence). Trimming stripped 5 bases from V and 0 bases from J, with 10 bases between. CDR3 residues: CASSAWGMNTEAFF. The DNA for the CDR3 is TGTGCCAGTAGTGCTTGGGGCATGAACACTGAAGCTTTCTTT.